The following is a T cell receptor beta chain sequence with its context. This clone's antigen is unknown. No quality values exist for individual bases; no much larger clone is one base distant. TCRbeta CDR3 regions were amplified from genomic DNA by means of the immunoSEQ Assay, a bias-controlled multiplex PCR. The paper's processing steps were these. The number of nucleated cells in each sample was estimated from the amplification of reference gene primers within the assay. Sequence reads were collapsed and filtered to measure the absolute abundance of every unique TCRbeta CDR3 rearrangement. For each sample, productive Simpson clonality was calculated as the square root of Simpson's diversity index over productive rearrangements. As stored in TCRdb, this immuneACCESS dataset retains in-frame rearrangements with V and J assigned. A fraction of the clones does not appear; measured against another copy, unresolved V genes explain less than half of the discrepancy, and the remainder lacks a known reason. V, J and clone size are taken as reported in that table, and D and trimming were inferred from the DNA itself. A total of 180,000 or so clones appear in this sample, around 80% of them only once. The biggest ten clones account for 13% to 15% of the sample.

This sample was included in a study of blood T cell repertoires in COVID-19 (dated by TCRdb to 2020 to 2022). About the investigation overall: Samples covering the acute and convalescent phases of COVID-19 were provided by collaborators in the United States, Italy and Spain. The material from the prospective study consisted of cDNA or gDNA derived from T cells, B-cell-depleted T cells, or PBMCs. Deeply sampled blood TCRbeta repertoires from subjects exposed to, actively infected with, or recovered from COVID-19 were included in the dataset. Samples came from the ongoing ImmuneRACE study (first 160 participants) plus 1,254 subjects from 6 global collaborators. A freely available public database, intended as a resource for researchers studying the immune response to SARS-CoV-2, is where the repertoires were released. Where available, HLA class I and class II types were taken from metadata supplied by the sample provider and were not determined by assay-based typing. A de-identified subject ID, COVID-19 status, age in years and sex were almost always included in the sample metadata.

Results the study describes overall, beyond this receptor: Clinical and demographic metadata were provided uncurated, with the amount varying by source and participant.

Enrolling through a virtual design, the prospective study's participants ranged in age from roughly 18 to 90 years and lived across some 23 United States geographic areas. In the prospective study, participants were assigned to cohorts based on the clinical history participants reported in a screening survey and a study questionnaire. Exposed participants had been in contact, within 2 weeks of entering the study, with a person who had a PCR-confirmed or clinician-diagnosed case of COVID-19. Each participant in the prospective study had whole blood, serum and a nasopharyngeal or oropharyngeal swab collected by mobile phlebotomists. Over an approximately 2-month period, participants in the prospective study had the option of providing additional blood draws and questionnaires. Before DNA extraction, blood samples from the prospective study were shipped at room temperature or frozen. This TCR was sampled from a man aged 55 to 69 who had been exposed to COVID-19. Material: PBMCs or T cells enriched from blood (not recorded which).

Here the CDR3 is given as CASMRAYSNQPQHF. The DNA reads TGTGCCAGCATGAGAGCTTATAGCAATCAGCCCCAGCATTTT. The chain was built from TRBV6-5 and TRBJ1-5; no D gene can be assigned with confidence. Relative to germline, V is 7 bases shorter and J is 0 bases shorter, with 10 bases between their ends. CDR1 and CDR2 (MNHEY, SVGAGI) derive from the germline V gene. Including cysteine and phenylalanine, the CDR3 has 14 amino acids. CDR3 DNA only is kept here, 42 bases in frame from base 1.